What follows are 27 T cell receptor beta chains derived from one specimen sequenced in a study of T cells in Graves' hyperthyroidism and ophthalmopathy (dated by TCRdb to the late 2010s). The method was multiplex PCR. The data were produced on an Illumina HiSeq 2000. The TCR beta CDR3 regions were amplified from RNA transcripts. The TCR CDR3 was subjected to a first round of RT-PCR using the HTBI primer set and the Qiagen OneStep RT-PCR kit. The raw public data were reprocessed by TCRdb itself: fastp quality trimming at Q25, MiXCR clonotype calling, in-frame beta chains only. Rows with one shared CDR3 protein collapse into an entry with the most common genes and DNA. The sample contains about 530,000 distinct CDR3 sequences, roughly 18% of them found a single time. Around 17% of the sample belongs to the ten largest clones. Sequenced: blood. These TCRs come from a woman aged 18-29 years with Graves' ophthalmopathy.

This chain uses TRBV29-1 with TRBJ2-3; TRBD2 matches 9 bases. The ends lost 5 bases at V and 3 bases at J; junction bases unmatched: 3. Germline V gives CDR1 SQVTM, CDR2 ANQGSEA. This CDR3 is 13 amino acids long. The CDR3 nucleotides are TGCAGCGTTTTGCGGGGGGGGACAGATACGCAGTATTTT. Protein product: CSVLRGGTDTQYF.

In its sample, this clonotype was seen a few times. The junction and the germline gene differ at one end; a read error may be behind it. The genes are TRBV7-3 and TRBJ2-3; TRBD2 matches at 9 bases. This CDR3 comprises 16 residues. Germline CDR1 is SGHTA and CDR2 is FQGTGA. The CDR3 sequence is CASSLTGGGAVDTQYF. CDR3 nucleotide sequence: TGTGCCAGCAGCCTAACTGGCGGGGGGGCCGTAGATACGCAGTATTTT.

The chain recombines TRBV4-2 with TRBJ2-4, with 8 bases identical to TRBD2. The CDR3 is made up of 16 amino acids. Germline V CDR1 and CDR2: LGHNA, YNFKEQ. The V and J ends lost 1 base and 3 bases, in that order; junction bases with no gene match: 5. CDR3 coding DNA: TGTGCCAGCAGCCAAGTGATAGCGGGAATCAAAAACATTCAGTACTTC. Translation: CASSQVIAGIKNIQYF.

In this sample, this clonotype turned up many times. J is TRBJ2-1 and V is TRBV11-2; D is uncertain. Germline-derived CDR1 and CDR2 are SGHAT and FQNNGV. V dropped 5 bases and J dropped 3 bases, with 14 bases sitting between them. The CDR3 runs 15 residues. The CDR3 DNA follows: TGTGCCAGCAGCCCCCTCGAGCTGGGCTACAATGAGCAGTTCTTC. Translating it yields CASSPLELGYNEQFF. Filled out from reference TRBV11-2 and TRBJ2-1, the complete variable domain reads EAGVAQSPRYKIIEKRQSVAFWCNPISGHATLYWYQQILGQGPKLLIQFQNNGVVDDSQLPKDRFSAERLKGVDSTLKIQPAKLEDSAVYLCASSPLELGYNEQFFGPGTRLTVL.

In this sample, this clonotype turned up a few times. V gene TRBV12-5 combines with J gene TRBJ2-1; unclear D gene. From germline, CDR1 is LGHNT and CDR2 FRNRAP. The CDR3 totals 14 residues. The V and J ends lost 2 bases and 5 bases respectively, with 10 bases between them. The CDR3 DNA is TGTGCTAGTGGTTTGTATTACGAGGACAATGAGCAGTTCTTC. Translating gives CASGLYYEDNEQFF.

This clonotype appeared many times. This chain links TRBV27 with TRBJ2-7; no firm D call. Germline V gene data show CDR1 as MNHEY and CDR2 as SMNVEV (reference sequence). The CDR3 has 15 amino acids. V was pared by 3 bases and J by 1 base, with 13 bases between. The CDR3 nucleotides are TGTGCCAGCAGTTTTGAGGCAGGAAGGTCCTACGAGCAGTACTTC. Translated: CASSFEAGRSYEQYF.

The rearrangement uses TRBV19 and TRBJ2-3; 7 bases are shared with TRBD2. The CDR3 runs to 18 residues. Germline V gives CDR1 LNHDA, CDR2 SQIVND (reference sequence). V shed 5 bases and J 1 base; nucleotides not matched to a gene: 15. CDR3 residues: CASSPGYGGRYGTDTQYF. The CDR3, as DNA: TGTGCCAGTAGTCCCGGGTATGGCGGGAGATACGGCACAGATACGCAGTATTTT.

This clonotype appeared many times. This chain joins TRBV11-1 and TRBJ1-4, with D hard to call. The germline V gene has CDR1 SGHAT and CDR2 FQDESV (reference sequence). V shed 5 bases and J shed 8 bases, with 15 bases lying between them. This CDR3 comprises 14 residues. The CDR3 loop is CASSIRPSGEKLFF. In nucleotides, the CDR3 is TGTGCCAGCAGCATCCGGCCCTCTGGGGAAAAACTGTTTTTT.

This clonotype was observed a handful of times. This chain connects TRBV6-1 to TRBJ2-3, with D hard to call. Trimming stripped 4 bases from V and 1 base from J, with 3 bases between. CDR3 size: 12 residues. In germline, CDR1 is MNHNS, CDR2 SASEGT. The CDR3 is CASSGRTDTQYF. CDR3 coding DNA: TGTGCCAGCAGTGGCCGCACAGATACGCAGTATTTT.

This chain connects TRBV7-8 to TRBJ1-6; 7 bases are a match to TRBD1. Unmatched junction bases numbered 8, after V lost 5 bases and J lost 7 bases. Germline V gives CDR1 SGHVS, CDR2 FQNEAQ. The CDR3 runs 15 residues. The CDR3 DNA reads TGTGCCAGCAGCCTAGACAGGGCCGGCAATTCACCCCTCCACTTT. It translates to CASSLDRAGNSPLHF.

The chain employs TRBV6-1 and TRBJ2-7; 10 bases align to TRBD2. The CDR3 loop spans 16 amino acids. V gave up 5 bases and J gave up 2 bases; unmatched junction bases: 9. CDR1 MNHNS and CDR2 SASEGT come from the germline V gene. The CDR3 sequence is CASSRGGLAATYEQYF. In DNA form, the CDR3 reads TGTGCCAGCAGTCGGGGCGGACTAGCGGCTACCTACGAGCAGTACTTC.

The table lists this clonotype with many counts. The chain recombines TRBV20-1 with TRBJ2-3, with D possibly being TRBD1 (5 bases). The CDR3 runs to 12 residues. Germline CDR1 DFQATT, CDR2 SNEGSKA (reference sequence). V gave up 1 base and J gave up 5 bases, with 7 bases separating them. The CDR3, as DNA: TGCAGTGCTAGAGGGGGCATAGATACGCAGTATTTT. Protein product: CSARGGIDTQYF.

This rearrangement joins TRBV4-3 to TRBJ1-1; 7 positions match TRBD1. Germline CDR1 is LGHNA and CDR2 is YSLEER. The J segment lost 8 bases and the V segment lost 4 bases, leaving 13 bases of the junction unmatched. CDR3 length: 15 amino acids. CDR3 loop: CASSPQPRQGGEAFF. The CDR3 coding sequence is TGCGCCAGCAGCCCTCAACCGAGGCAGGGGGGGGAAGCTTTCTTT.

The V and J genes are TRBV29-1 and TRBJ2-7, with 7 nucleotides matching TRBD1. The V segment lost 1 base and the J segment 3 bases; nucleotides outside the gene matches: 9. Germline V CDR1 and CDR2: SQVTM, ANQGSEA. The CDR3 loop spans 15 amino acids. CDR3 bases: TGCAGCGTTGAAGCCCTGACAGGGAGAGGCTACGAGCAGTACTTC. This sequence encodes CSVEALTGRGYEQYF.

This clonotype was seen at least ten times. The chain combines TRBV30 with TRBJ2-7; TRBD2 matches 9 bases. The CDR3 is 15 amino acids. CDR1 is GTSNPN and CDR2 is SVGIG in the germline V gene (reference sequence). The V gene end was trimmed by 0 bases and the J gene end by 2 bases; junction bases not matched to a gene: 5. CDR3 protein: CAWSVGREGPYEQYF. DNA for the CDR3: TGTGCCTGGAGTGTAGGGCGGGAGGGACCCTACGAGCAGTACTTC.

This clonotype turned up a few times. CDR3 residues: CASSRDPNHEQYF. Written as DNA, the CDR3 is TGCGCCAGCAGCCGGGACCCCAACCACGAGCAGTACTTC. The chain carries TRBV10-1 and TRBJ2-7, with D possibly called TRBD1 or TRBD2 (5 bases each). Germline CDR1 and CDR2: WNHNN and SYGVQD (reference sequence). This CDR3 comprises 13 residues. V was trimmed by 6 bases and J by 5 bases, leaving 14 bases between them.

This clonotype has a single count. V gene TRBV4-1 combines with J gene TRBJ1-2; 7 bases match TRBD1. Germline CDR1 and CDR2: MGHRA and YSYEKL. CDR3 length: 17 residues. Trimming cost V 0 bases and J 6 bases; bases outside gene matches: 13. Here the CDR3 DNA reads TGCGCCAGCAGCCAAGAAGGGGGCGGCAGGGTAAAGGATGGCTACACCTTC. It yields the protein CASSQEGGGRVKDGYTF.

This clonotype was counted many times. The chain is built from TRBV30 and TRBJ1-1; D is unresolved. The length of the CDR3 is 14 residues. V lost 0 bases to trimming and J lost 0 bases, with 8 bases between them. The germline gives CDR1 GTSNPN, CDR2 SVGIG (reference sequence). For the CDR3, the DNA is TGTGCCTGGAGTGTATACAGTATGAACACTGAAGCTTTCTTT. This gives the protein CAWSVYSMNTEAFF.

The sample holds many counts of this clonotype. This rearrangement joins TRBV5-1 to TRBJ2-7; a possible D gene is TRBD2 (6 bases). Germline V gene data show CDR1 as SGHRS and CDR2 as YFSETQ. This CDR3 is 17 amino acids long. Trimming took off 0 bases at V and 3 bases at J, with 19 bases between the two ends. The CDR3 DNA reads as TGCGCCAGCAGCTTGGCCGGCGGGGCCCCCCGGGGCTACGAGCAGTACTTC. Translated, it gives CASSLAGGAPRGYEQYF.

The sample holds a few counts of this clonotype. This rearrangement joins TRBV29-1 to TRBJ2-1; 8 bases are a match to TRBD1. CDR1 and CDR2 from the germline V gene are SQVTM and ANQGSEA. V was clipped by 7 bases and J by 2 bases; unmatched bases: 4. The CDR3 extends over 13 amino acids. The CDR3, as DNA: TGCAGCGAATCACAGGGGGCCTACAATGAGCAGTTCTTC. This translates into CSESQGAYNEQFF.

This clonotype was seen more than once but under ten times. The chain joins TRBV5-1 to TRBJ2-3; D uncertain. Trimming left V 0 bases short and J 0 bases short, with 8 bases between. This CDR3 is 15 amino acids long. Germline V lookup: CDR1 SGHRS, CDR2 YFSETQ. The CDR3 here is CASSLVGRSTDTQYF. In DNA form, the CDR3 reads TGCGCCAGCAGCTTGGTAGGAAGAAGCACAGATACGCAGTATTTT.

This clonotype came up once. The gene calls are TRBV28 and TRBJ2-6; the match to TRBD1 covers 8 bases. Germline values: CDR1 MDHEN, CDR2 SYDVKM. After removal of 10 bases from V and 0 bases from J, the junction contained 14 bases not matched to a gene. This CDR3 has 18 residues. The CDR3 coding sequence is TGTGCCACCTATAAAAGGGGACAGGCGCGCTCTGGGGCCAACGTCCTGACTTTC. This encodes CATYKRGQARSGANVLTF.

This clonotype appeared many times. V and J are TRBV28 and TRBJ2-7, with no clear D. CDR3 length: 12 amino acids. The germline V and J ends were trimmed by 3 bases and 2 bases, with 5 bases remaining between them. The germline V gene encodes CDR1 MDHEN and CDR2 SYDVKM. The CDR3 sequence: CASSFSPYEQYF. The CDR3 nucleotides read TGTGCCAGCAGTTTTAGCCCCTACGAGCAGTACTTC.

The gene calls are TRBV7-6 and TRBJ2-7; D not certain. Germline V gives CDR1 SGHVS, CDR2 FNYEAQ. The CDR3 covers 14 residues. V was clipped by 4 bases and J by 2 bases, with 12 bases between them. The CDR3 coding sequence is TGTGCCAGCAGCTCAAACACGTTAGCCTACGAGCAGTACTTC. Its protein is CASSSNTLAYEQYF.

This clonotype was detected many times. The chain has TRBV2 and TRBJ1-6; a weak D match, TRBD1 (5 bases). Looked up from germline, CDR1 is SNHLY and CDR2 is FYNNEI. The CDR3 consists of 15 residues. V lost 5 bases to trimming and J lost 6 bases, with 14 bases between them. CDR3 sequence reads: CASSSGTGLNSPLHF. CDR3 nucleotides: TGTGCCAGCAGTTCGGGGACCGGACTTAATTCACCCCTCCACTTT.

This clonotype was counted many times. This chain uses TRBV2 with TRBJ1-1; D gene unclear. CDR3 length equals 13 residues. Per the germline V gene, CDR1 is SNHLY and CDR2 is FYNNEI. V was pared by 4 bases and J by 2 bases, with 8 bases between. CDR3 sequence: CASSGAVNTEAFF. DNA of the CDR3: TGTGCCAGCAGTGGGGCAGTAAACACTGAAGCTTTCTTT.

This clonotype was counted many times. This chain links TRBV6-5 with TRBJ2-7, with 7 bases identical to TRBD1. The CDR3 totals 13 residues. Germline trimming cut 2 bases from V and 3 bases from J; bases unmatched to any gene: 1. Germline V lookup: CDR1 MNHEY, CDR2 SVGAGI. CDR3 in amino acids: CASSYRGHYEQYF. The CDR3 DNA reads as TGTGCCAGCAGTTACAGGGGGCACTACGAGCAGTACTTC.